This note documents a single T cell receptor beta chain sequence. Original processing methods: Nucleated cell number was recorded as an estimate derived from reference gene primer amplification. Clones were read by immunoSEQ multiplex PCR, and TCRdb kept only the in-frame ones, dropping some. The DNA gave D and trimming, while V, J and clone size come from that table. The sample has tens of thousands of clones, approximately 83% seen once. These data originate in a study of blood T cell repertoires in COVID-19. Study background: Researchers got acute and convalescent COVID-19 samples from the United States, Italy and Spain. PBMCs, B-cell-depleted T cells, or T cells were the source of the cDNA or gDNA that made up the material.

The germline V and J ends were trimmed by 4 bases and 5 bases, with 14 bases remaining between them. This CDR3 spans 13 amino acids. Per the germline V gene, CDR1 is GTSNPN and CDR2 is SVGIG (reference sequence). This TCR was recovered from a human donor with acute or convalescent COVID-19. The donor label of this sample is uncertain. The chain joins TRBV30 to TRBJ2-5, with D perhaps TRBD2 (5 bases). The sequenced sample was peripheral blood. CDR3 coding DNA: TGTGCCTGGACGGGGAGTAGAAGGGAGACCCAGTACTTC. It is translated as CAWTGSRRETQYF.